This paragraph reports one TCR beta chain. The data were taken from a study of shared clonotypes between healthy human individuals. The CDR3 is 15 amino acids. Trimming took off 5 bases at V and 5 bases at J, with 17 bases between the two ends. CDR1 and CDR2 (germline): MNHEY, SMNVEV (reference sequence). CD45RO-negative, CCR7-selected cells formed the naive CD8 fraction, which excluded terminally differentiated effector memory CD45RA+ cells. Here immunoSEQ multiplex PCR was the method, and the copy in TCRdb shows in-frame clones only, minus some. Counted here are hundreds of thousands of clones, 85% to 95% occurring once; the ten biggest clones make up about 0.11%.

The rearrangement links TRBV27 to TRBJ2-3; D unclear. This receptor was obtained from a woman aged 30 to 39 in good health. The specimen sequenced was naive CD8+ T cells sorted from blood. The CDR3 reads CASSPRAYPEDTQYF. In DNA, the CDR3 is TGTGCCAGCAGTCCCCGCGCGTACCCCGAAGATACGCAGTATTTT.